The clone carrying this TCR beta chain has only a few counts. The germline V gene encodes CDR1 SGHTA and CDR2 FQGNSA. The CDR3 totals 15 residues. With 9 bases removed from V and 4 bases from J, the gap between germline ends came to 20 bases. TCRdb reanalysed the 5' RACE reads using MiXCR and keeps one entry per CDR3 protein. The data hold a few hundred thousand distinct CDR3 sequences, with roughly 15% observed a single time. These data originate in a study of identical twins. The sample was also linked to a second study, of yellow fever vaccine responses in identical twins.

V is TRBV7-2 and J is TRBJ2-3; perhaps D is TRBD1 or TRBD2 (5 bases each). Sequenced material: CD4+ T cells sorted from blood. The receptor comes from a woman aged 18-29 years in good health. CDR3 loop: CARTGSSMGPDTQYF. The CDR3 DNA follows: TGTGCCAGGACGGGATCCTCCATGGGGCCAGATACGCAGTATTTT.